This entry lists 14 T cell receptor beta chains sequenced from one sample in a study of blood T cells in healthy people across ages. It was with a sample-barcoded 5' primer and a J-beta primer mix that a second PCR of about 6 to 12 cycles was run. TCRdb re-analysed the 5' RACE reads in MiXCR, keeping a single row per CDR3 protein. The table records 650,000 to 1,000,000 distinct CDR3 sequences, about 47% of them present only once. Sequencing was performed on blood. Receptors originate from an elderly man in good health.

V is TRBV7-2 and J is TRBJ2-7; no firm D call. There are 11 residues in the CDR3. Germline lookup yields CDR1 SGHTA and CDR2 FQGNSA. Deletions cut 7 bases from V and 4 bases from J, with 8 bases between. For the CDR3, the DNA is TGTGCCAGCACCTCCAATTACGAGCAGTACTTC. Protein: CASTSNYEQYF.

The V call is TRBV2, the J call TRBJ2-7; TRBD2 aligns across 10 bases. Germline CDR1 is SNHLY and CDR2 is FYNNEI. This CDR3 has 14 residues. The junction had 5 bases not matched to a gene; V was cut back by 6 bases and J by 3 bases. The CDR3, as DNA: TGTGCCAGCAGACGGACTAGCGGCAGCTACGAGCAGTACTTC. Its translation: CASRRTSGSYEQYF.

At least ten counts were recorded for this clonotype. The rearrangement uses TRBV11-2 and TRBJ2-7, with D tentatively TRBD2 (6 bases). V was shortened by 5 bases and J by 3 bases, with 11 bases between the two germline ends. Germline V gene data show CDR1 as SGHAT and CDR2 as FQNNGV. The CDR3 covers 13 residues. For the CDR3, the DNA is TGTGCCAGCAGCCCGGGACTCCGCTACGAGCAGTACTTC. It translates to CASSPGLRYEQYF. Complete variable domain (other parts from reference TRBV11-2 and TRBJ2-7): EAGVAQSPRYKIIEKRQSVAFWCNPISGHATLYWYQQILGQGPKLLIQFQNNGVVDDSQLPKDRFSAERLKGVDSTLKIQPAKLEDSAVYLCASSPGLRYEQYFGPGTRLTVT.

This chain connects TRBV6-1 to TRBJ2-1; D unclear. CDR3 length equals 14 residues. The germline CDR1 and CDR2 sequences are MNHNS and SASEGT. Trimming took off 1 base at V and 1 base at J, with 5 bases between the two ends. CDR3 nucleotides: TGTGCCAGCAGTGAAGAACAATCCTACAATGAGCAGTTCTTC. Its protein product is CASSEEQSYNEQFF.

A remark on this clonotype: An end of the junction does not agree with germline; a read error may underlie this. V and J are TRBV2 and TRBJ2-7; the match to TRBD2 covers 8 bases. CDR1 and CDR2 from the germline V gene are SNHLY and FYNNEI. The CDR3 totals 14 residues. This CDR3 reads CASSEGTSLGEQYF. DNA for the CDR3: TGTGCCAGCAGCGAAGGGACTAGTCTGGGTGAGCAGTACTTC.

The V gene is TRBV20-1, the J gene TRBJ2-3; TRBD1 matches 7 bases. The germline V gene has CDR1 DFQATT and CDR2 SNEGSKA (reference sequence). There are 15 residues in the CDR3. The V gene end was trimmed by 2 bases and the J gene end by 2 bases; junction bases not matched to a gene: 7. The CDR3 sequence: CSARLGTVFTDTQYF. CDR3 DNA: TGCAGTGCTAGACTCGGGACAGTTTTCACAGATACGCAGTATTTT.

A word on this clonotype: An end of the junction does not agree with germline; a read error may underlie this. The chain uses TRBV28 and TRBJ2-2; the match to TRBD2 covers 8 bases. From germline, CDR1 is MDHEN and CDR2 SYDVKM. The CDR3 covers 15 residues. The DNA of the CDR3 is TGTGCCAGCAGACCAACTAGCGGTTCCACCGGGGAGCCGTTTTTT. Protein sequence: CASRPTSGSTGEPFF.

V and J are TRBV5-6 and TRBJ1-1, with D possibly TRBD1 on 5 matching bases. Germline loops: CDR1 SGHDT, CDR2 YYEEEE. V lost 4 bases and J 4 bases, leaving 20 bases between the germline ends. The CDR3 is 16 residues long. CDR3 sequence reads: CASSPLSGREVTEAFF. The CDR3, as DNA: TGTGCCAGCAGCCCCCTTTCCGGCAGGGAGGTCACTGAAGCTTTCTTT.

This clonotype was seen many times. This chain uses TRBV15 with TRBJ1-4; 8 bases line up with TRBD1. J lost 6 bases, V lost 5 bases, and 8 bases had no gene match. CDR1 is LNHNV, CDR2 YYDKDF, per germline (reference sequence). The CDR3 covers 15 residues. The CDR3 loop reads CATSFDRGVYEKLFF. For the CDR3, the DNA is TGTGCCACCAGCTTCGACAGGGGAGTGTATGAAAAACTGTTTTTT.

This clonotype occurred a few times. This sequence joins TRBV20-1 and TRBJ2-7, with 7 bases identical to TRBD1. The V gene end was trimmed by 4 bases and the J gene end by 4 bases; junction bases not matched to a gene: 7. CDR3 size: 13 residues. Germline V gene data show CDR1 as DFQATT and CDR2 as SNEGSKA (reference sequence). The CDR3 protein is CSATRQGSYEQYF. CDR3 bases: TGCAGTGCTACCCGACAGGGTAGTTACGAGCAGTACTTC.

The CDR3 bases are TGTGCCAGCAGCTTACGGAACGGCTACGAGCAGTACTTC. Translation: CASSLRNGYEQYF. The rearrangement links TRBV7-2 to TRBJ2-5; D is unresolved. The assigned J gene may be wrong: the sequence end matches TRBJ2-7 better. The CDR3 has 13 residues. Germline loops: CDR1 SGHTA, CDR2 FQGNSA.

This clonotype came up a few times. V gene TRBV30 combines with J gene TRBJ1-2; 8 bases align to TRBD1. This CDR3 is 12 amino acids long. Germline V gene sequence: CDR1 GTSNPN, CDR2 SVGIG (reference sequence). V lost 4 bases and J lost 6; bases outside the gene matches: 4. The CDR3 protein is CAWKDRVHGYTF. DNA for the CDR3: TGTGCCTGGAAGGACAGGGTTCATGGCTACACCTTC.

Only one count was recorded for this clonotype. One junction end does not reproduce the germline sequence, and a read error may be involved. Here the CDR3 DNA reads TGTACCAGCAGCCAAGAAAATCCCGGGTTAAGCACAGATATGCAGTATTTT. Its protein product is CTSSQENPGLSTDMQYF. The rearrangement uses TRBV14 and TRBJ2-3; the D is unclear. CDR3 length: 17 amino acids. Germline assignment: CDR1 SGHDN and CDR2 FVKESK.

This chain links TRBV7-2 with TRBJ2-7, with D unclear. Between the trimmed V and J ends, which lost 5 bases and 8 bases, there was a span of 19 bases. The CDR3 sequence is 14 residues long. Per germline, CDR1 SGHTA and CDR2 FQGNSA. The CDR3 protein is CASSEKKGSPKQYF. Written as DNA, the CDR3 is TGTGCCAGCAGCGAGAAGAAGGGAAGCCCGAAGCAGTACTTC.